A selection of T cell receptor beta chains follows, all from one sample in a study of blood T cell repertoires in COVID-19. Repertoires were generated with immunoSEQ multiplex PCR, while TCRdb's copy carries only in-frame clones and drops some. This repertoire shows about 120,000 clones, more than 65% found once; its top ten account for 1.5% to 1.9%. The sample consisted of peripheral blood. The receptors shown here come from a man over 45 with acute or convalescent COVID-19. CDR3s include the opening cysteine and the closing phenylalanine or tryptophan. The D gene is left open where the match is weak. Rows give clone size only sometimes, using once, few, many, or a class for an expanded clone.

abundance	v_gene	j_gene	d_gene	CDR3aa	CDR3nt
-	TRBV12-3/TRBV12-4	TRBJ1-5	-	CASTRGNQPQHF	TGTGCCAGCACTCGAGGCAATCAGCCCCAGCATTTT
-	TRBV9	TRBJ1-2	TRBD1	CASTDRGNYGYTF	TGTGCCAGCACGGACAGGGGTAACTATGGCTACACCTTC
-	TRBV27	TRBJ2-1	TRBD2	CASSFVGTSEYNEQFF	TGTGCCAGCAGTTTCGTCGGGACTAGCGAGTACAATGAGCAGTTCTTC
-	TRBV4-2	TRBJ2-4	-	CASSPHPRKKNIQYF	TGTGCCAGCAGCCCCCACCCCAGGAAGAAAAACATTCAGTACTTC
-	TRBV29-1	TRBJ2-3	-	CSVEDPRGLSTDTQYF	TGCAGCGTTGAAGATCCAAGGGGTCTCAGCACAGATACGCAGTATTTT
-	TRBV5-1	TRBJ1-1	-	CASSLESLGGAFF	TGCGCCAGCAGCTTGGAGAGTTTGGGAGGGGCTTTCTTT
-	TRBV19	TRBJ2-3	-	CASTPQAGGAGTDTQYF	TGTGCCAGTACCCCCCAGGCTGGGGGGGCCGGGACAGATACGCAGTATTTT
-	TRBV19	TRBJ1-5	TRBD1	CASSPTGTGATGQPQHF	TGTGCCAGTAGTCCCACCGGGACAGGGGCAACAGGTCAGCCCCAGCATTTT
once	TRBV18	TRBJ2-2	-	CASSPPGLLNTGELFF	TGTGCCAGCTCACCACCCGGTTTGCTGAACACCGGGGAGCTGTTTTTT
-	TRBV30	TRBJ1-5	-	CAWSRDLGNQPQHF	TGTGCCTGGAGTCGGGATTTGGGCAATCAGCCCCAGCATTTT
once	TRBV5-1	TRBJ2-3	-	CASSSADRSTDTQYF	TGCGCCAGCAGCTCGGCCGACAGATCCACAGATACGCAGTATTTT
-	TRBV11-2	TRBJ1-1	TRBD1	CASSLLQGDGTEAFF	TGTGCCAGCAGCTTACTACAGGGGGACGGCACTGAAGCTTTCTTT
-	TRBV28	TRBJ1-2	-	CASSPQGSWGIYGYTF	TGTGCCAGCAGTCCTCAGGGGTCGTGGGGGATCTATGGCTACACCTTC
-	TRBV5-5	TRBJ1-5	-	CASSLSTGHSNQPQHF	TGTGCCAGCAGCTTATCGACAGGCCATAGCAATCAGCCCCAGCATTTT
-	TRBV9	TRBJ2-7	TRBD1	CASSVATGQGTGEQYF	TGTGCCAGCAGCGTAGCTACGGGACAGGGGACAGGCGAGCAGTACTTC
-	TRBV24-1	TRBJ1-1	TRBD1	CATRRGPDTEAFF	TGTGCCACCAGGAGGGGGCCGGACACTGAAGCTTTCTTT
-	TRBV30	TRBJ1-2	-	CAWSGITRSYGYTF	TGTGCCTGGAGTGGAATTACGAGGAGCTATGGCTACACCTTC
-	TRBV19	TRBJ1-6	-	CASNRGHSYNSPLHF	TGTGCCAGTAATCGGGGACACTCCTATAATTCACCCCTCCACTTT
-	TRBV10-2	TRBJ1-1	-	CASSESLDYTEAFF	TGCGCCAGCAGTGAGTCCCTAGATTACACTGAAGCTTTCTTT